The TCR beta chain under discussion was sequenced for a study of blood T cell repertoires in COVID-19. Profiled with immunoSEQ multiplex PCR; TCRdb holds only in-frame clones, not every one. The sample contains more than 12,000 clones, just under 90% of which appear only once. There are 15 residues in the CDR3. Trimming pared 1 base from V and 8 bases from J, leaving 17 bases between. CDR1 and CDR2 (germline): SEHNR, FQNEAQ (reference sequence). The chain recombines TRBV7-9 with TRBJ1-2, with a tentative D call TRBD1 (5 bases). The receptor was isolated from a human donor in a cohort sampled during active COVID-19. Sequenced material: peripheral blood. CDR3 residues: CASSLGLRDPKGYTF. For the CDR3, the DNA is TGTGCCAGCAGCTTAGGACTGCGGGACCCCAAGGGCTACACCTTC.